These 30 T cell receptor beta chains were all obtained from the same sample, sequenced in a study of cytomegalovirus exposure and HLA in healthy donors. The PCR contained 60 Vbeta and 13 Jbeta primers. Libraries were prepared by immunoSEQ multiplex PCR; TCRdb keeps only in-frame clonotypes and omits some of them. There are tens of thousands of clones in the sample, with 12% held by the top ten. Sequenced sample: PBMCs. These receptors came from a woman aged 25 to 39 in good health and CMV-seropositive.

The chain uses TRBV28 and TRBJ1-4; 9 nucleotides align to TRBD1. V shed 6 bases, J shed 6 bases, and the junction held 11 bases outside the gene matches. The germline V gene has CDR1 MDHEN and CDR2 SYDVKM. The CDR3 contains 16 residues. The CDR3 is CASRPRYRGQDEKLFF. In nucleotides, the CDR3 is TGTGCCAGCAGACCACGTTACAGGGGGCAGGATGAAAAACTGTTTTTT.

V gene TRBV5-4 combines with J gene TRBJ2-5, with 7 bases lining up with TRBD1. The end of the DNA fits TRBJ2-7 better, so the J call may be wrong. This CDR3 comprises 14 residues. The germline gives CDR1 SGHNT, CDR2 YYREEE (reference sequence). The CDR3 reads CASTSGTATYEQYF. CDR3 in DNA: TGTGCCAGCACCTCCGGGACAGCGACCTACGAGCAGTACTTC.

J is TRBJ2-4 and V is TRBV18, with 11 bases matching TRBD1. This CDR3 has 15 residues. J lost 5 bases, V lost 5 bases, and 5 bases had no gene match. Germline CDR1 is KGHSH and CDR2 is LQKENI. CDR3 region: CASSSGTGGENIQYF. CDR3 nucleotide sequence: TGTGCCAGCTCATCCGGGACAGGGGGGGAAAACATTCAGTACTTC.

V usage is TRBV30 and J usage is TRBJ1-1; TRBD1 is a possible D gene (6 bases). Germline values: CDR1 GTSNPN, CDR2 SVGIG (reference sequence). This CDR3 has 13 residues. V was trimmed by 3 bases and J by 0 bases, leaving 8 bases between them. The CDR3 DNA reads TGTGCCTGGAGAACAGGGTTGAACACTGAAGCTTTCTTT. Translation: CAWRTGLNTEAFF.

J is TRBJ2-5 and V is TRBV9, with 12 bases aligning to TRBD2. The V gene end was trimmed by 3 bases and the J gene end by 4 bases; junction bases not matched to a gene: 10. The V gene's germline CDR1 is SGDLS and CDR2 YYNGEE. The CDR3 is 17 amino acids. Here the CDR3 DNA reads TGTGCCAGCAGCGCAGACCCCCGACTAGCGGGAGTAGAGACCCAGTACTTC. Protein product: CASSADPRLAGVETQYF.

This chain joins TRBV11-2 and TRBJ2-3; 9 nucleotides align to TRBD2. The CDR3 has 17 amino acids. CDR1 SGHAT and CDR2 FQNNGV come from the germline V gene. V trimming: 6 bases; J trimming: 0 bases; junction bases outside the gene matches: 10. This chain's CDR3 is CASRRVPSGASTDTQYF. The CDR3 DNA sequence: TGTGCCAGCAGGCGAGTCCCTAGCGGGGCTAGCACAGATACGCAGTATTTT.

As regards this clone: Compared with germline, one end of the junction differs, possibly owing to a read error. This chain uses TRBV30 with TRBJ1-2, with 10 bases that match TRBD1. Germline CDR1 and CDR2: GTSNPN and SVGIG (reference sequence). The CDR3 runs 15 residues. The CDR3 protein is CAGRVRDRGLYGYTF. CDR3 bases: TGTGCCGGGAGAGTAAGGGACAGGGGACTCTATGGCTACACCTTC. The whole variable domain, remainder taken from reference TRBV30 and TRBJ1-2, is SQTIHQWPATLVQPVGSPLSLECTVEGTSNPNLYWYRQAAGRGLQLLFYSVGIGQISSEVPQNLSASRPQDRQFILSSKKLLLSDSGFYLCAGRVRDRGLYGYTFGSGTRLTVV.

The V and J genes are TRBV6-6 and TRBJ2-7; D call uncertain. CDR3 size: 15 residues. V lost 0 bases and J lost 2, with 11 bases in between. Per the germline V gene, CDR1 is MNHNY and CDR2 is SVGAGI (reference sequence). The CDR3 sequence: CASSYSYGNAYEQYF. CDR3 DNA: TGTGCCAGCAGTTACTCGTATGGCAACGCCTACGAGCAGTACTTC.

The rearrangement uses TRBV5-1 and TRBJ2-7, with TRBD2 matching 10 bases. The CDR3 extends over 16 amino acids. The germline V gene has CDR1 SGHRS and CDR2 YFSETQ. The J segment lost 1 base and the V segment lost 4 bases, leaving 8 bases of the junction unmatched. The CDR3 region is CASSRAGGTLSYEQYF. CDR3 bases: TGCGCCAGCAGCCGAGCGGGGGGGACTCTTTCCTACGAGCAGTACTTC.

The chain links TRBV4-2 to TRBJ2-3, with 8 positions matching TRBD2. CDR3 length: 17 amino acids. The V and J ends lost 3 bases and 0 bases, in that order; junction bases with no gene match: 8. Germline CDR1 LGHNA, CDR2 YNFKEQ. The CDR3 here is CASSQRPGLVSTDTQYF. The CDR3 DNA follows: TGTGCCAGCAGCCAGCGGCCGGGACTAGTGAGCACAGATACGCAGTATTTT.

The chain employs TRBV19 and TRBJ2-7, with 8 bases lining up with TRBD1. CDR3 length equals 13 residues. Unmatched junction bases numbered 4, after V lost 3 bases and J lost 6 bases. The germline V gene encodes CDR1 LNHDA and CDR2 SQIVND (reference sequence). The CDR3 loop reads CASSIGQGSEQYF. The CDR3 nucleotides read TGTGCCAGTAGTATTGGACAGGGTTCCGAGCAGTACTTC.

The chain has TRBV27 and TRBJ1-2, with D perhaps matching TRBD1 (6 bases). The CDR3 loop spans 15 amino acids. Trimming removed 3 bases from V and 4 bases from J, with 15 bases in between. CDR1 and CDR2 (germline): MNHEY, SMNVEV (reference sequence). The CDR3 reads CASSFSSDSLYGYTF. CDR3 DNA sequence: TGTGCCAGCAGTTTCTCATCGGACAGCCTCTATGGCTACACCTTC.

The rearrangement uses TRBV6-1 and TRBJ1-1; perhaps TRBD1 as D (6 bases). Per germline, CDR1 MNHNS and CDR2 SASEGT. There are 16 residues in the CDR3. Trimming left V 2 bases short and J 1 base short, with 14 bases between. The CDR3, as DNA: TGTGCCAGCAGTGAATTTAAAGGGGGAGAGAACACTGAAGCTTTCTTT. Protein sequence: CASSEFKGGENTEAFF.

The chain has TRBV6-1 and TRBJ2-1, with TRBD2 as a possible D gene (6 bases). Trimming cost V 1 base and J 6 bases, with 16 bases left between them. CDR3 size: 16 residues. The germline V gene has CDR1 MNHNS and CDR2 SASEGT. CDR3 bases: TGTGCCAGCAGTGAAGGGTGGGGAGGCCCCGTCAATGAGCAGTTCTTC. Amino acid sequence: CASSEGWGGPVNEQFF.

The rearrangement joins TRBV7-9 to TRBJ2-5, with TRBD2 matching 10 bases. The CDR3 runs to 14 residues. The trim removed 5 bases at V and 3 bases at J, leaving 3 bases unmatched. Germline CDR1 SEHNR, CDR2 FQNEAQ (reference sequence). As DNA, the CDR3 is TGTGCCAGCAGCCGACTAGCGGGTGAAGAGACCCAGTACTTC. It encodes CASSRLAGEETQYF.

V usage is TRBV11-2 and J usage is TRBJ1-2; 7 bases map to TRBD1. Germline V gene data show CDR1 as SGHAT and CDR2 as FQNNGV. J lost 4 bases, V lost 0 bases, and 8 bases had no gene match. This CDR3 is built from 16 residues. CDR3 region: CASSLEWGQQSYGYTF. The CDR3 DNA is TGTGCCAGCAGCTTAGAGTGGGGACAGCAATCCTATGGCTACACCTTC.

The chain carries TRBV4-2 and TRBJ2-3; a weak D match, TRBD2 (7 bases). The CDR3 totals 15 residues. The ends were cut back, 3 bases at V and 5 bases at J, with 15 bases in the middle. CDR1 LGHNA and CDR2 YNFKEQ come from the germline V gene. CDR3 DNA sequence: TGTGCCAGCAGCCACAGAGAGGGGGGGCGAGATACGCAGTATTTT. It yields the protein CASSHREGGRDTQYF.

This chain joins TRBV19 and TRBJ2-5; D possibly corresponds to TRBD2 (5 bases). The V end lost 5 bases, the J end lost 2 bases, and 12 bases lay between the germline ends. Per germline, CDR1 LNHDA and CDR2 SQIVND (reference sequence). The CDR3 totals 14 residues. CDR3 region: CASSRGRRQETQYF. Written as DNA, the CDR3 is TGTGCCAGTAGTCGGGGTAGGAGGCAAGAGACCCAGTACTTC. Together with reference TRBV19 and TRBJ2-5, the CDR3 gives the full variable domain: DGGITQSPKYLFRKEGQNVTLSCEQNLNHDAMYWYRQDPGQGLRLIYYSQIVNDFQKGDIAEGYSVSREKKESFPLTVTSAQKNPTAFYLCASSRGRRQETQYFGPGTRLLVL.

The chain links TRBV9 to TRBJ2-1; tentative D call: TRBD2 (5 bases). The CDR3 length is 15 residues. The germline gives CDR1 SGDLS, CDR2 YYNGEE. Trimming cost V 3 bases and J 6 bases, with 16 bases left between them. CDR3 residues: CASSGPGDYGNEQFF. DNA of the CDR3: TGTGCCAGCAGCGGACCGGGCGACTATGGCAATGAGCAGTTCTTC.

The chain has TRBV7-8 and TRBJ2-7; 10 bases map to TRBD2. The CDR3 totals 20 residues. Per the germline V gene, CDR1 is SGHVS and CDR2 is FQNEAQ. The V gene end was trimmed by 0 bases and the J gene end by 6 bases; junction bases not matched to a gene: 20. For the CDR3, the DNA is TGTGCCAGCAGCTTAGCAGTGGTTGCAGAGCGGGAGGGCCCCCGTACCGAGCAGTACTTC. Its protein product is CASSLAVVAEREGPRTEQYF.

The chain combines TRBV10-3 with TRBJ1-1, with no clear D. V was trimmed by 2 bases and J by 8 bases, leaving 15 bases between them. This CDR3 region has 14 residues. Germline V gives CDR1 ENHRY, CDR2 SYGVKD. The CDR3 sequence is CAISETGVASEAFF. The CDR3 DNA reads TGTGCCATCAGTGAGACCGGGGTTGCCTCCGAAGCTTTCTTT.

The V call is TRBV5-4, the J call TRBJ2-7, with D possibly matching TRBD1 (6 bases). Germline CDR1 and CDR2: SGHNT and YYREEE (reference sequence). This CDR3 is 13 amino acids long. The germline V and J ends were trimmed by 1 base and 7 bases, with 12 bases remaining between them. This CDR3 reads CASSLYRVGEQYF. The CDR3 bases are TGTGCCAGCAGCTTGTACAGGGTGGGGGAGCAGTACTTC.

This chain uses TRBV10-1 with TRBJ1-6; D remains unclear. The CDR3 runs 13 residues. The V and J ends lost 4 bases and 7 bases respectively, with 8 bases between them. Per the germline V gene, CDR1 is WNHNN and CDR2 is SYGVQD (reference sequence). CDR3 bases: TGCGCCAGCAGTGTGGACTGGAATTCACCCCTCCACTTT. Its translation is CASSVDWNSPLHF.

The CDR3 reads CASSQDTGRDTEAFF. DNA for the CDR3: TGCGCCAGCAGCCAAGATACAGGGAGGGACACTGAAGCTTTCTTT. The chain carries TRBV4-1 and TRBJ1-1, with TRBD1 as a possible D gene (6 bases). Germline CDR1 is MGHRA and CDR2 is YSYEKL. The V gene lost 0 bases and the J gene lost 3 bases, with 11 bases spanning the gap. This CDR3 has 15 residues.

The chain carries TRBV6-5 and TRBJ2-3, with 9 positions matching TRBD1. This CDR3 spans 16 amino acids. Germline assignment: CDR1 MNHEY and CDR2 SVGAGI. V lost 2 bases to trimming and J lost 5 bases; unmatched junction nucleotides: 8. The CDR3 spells CASSYGTGNVRDTQYF. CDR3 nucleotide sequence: TGTGCCAGCAGTTACGGGACAGGGAACGTAAGAGATACGCAGTATTTT.

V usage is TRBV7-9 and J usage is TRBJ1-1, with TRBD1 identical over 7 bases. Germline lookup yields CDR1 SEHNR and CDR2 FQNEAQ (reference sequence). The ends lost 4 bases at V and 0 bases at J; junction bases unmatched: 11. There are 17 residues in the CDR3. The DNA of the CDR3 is TGTGCCAGCAGCTACGGCCTATTGGGACAGTTGAACACTGAAGCTTTCTTT. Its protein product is CASSYGLLGQLNTEAFF.

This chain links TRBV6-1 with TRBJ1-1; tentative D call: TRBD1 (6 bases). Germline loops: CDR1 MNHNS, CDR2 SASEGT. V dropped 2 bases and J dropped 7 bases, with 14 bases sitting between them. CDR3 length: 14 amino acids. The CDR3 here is CASSEWTARDEAFF. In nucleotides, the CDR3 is TGTGCCAGCAGTGAATGGACAGCCAGGGATGAAGCTTTCTTT.

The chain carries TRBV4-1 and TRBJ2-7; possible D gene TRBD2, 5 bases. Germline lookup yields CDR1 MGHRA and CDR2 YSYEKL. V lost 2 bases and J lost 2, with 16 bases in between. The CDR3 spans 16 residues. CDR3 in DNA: TGCGCCAGCAGCCAAAAGGTCCCTAGCCGCACCTACGAGCAGTACTTC. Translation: CASSQKVPSRTYEQYF.

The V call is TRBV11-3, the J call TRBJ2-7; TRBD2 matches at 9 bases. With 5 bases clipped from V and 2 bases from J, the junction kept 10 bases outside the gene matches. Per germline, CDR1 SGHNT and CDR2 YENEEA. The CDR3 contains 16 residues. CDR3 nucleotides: TGTGCCAGCAGCCCTGGGGGGCTAGCGGGGACCTACGAGCAGTACTTC. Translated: CASSPGGLAGTYEQYF.

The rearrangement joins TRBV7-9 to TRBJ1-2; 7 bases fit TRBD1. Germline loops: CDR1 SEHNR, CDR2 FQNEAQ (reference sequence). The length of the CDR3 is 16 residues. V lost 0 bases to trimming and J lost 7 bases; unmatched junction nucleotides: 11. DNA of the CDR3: TGTGCCAGCAGCTTAGCTCCGGGACAGAGGCCGGTTGGCTACACCTTC. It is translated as CASSLAPGQRPVGYTF.